These 24 T cell receptor beta chains were sequenced from one sample in a study of regulatory T cells in long-lasting Graves disease. In building TCR beta libraries, iRepertoire HTBI primers were used together with Arm-PCR of CDR3 regions. TCRdb reprocessed the multiplex PCR reads with MiXCR, giving one entry per CDR3 protein. The sample yields just over 600,000 distinct CDR3 sequences, 16% seen once. Time point indicated: newly diagnosed GD, antithyroid drugs for less than 3 months. Generation of the TCR library employed RNA extracted from PBMCs. These data were likewise used in another study, on T cells in Graves' hyperthyroidism and ophthalmopathy.

Sequenced here: peripheral blood mononuclear cells (PBMCs), sampled at new diagnosis, from a patient treated with antithyroid drugs. These receptors all stem from a woman in her twenties or thirties with Graves disease.

This clonotype was found many times. The chain employs TRBV28 and TRBJ2-3; a weak D match, TRBD1 (8 bases). The CDR3 runs to 21 residues. Trimming shortened V by 6 bases and J by 4 bases, and 35 bases separated the two germline ends. Germline loops: CDR1 MDHEN, CDR2 SYDVKM. CDR3 DNA sequence: TGTGCCAGCAGAATAACCGGGACAGGTTACAGCGGGGACCCTACTGCAGATACGCAGTATTTT. Its translation: CASRITGTGYSGDPTADTQYF.

V is TRBV15 and J is TRBJ2-3; TRBD2 matches 8 bases. Germline V gene lookup returns CDR1 LNHNV and CDR2 YYDKDF (reference sequence). This CDR3 is 18 amino acids long. Germline trimming cut 1 base from V and 0 bases from J; bases unmatched to any gene: 9. The CDR3 nucleotides read TGTGCCACCAGCAGAGTAAGCGGGAGCCCCGCTAGCACAGATACGCAGTATTTT. Translating gives CATSRVSGSPASTDTQYF.

This clonotype occurred a few times. This chain joins TRBV6-1 and TRBJ1-5; D is ambiguous. The CDR3 is 12 residues long. Germline CDR1 and CDR2: MNHNS and SASEGT. V was shortened by 2 bases and J by 8 bases, with 7 bases between the two germline ends. The CDR3 sequence: CASSEPYEPQHF. The DNA of the CDR3 is TGTGCCAGCAGTGAACCGTATGAGCCCCAGCATTTT.

CDR3 protein: CASHSGGTYGYTF. The CDR3 coding sequence is TGTGCCAGCCATTCGGGCGGGACTTATGGCTACACCTTC. This sequence joins TRBV28 and TRBJ1-2, with D perhaps matching TRBD1 (5 bases). Germline CDR1 MDHEN, CDR2 SYDVKM. V was clipped by 8 bases and J by 5 bases, with 15 bases between them. This CDR3 has 13 amino acids.

The table lists this clonotype with many counts. The chain recombines TRBV2 with TRBJ2-7; 14 nucleotides align to TRBD2. V shed 4 bases, J shed 4 bases, and the junction held 9 bases outside the gene matches. This CDR3 region has 17 residues. Germline CDR1 is SNHLY and CDR2 is FYNNEI. Here the CDR3 reads CASSGQTSGRALYEQYF. The CDR3 nucleotides are TGTGCCAGCAGTGGGCAGACTAGCGGGAGGGCCTTATACGAGCAGTACTTC.

This clonotype has at least ten counts. The chain combines TRBV7-2 with TRBJ2-1; 10 bases match TRBD2. J lost 4 bases, V lost 4 bases, and 7 bases had no gene match. Germline CDR1 reads SGHTA; CDR2 reads FQGNSA. The CDR3 is 16 residues long. CDR3 nucleotide sequence: TGTGCCAGCAGCTGGTTAACTAGCGGGATGTACAATGAGCAGTTCTTC. The encoded protein is CASSWLTSGMYNEQFF.

The CDR3 sequence: CASSNPGQGKNIQFF. The CDR3, as DNA: TGTGCCAGCAGCAACCCGGGACAGGGTAAAAACATTCAGTTCTTC. The chain recombines TRBV13 with TRBJ2-1; the match to TRBD1 covers 9 bases. Unmatched junction bases numbered 15, after V lost 5 bases and J lost 13 bases. The CDR3 covers 15 residues. Germline V CDR1 and CDR2: PRHDT, FYEKMQ (reference sequence).

Ten or more counts support this clonotype. The J gene is TRBJ1-5, the V gene TRBV9; D ambiguous. CDR1 is SGDLS, CDR2 YYNGEE, per germline. The V and J ends lost 9 bases and 5 bases respectively, with 3 bases between them. This CDR3 is 9 amino acids long. The CDR3 is CATHQPQHF. The CDR3 DNA reads TGTGCCACCCATCAGCCCCAGCATTTT.

This clonotype was seen ten or more times. V usage is TRBV27 and J usage is TRBJ1-5, with D unresolved. Germline CDR1 reads MNHEY; CDR2 reads SMNVEV (reference sequence). The ends were cut back, 2 bases at V and 6 bases at J, with 11 bases in the middle. There are 14 residues in the CDR3. CDR3 residues: CASSLVGSSQPQHF. The CDR3, as DNA: TGTGCCAGCAGTTTAGTTGGCAGTTCTCAGCCCCAGCATTTT.

This clonotype was detected a few times. The chain uses TRBV4-1 and TRBJ2-1, with 10 nucleotides matching TRBD2. The germline V gene has CDR1 MGHRA and CDR2 YSYEKL. The CDR3 has 16 residues. Germline trimming cut 5 bases from V and 8 bases from J; bases unmatched to any gene: 12. CDR3 residues: CASSFASTSGIHEQFF. For the CDR3, the DNA is TGCGCCAGCAGCTTTGCCAGTACTAGCGGGATCCATGAGCAGTTCTTC.

Regarding this clonotype: A read error may be the cause here, since a much bigger clone is one base away. The chain combines TRBV10-3 with TRBJ1-1, with D possibly being TRBD1 (6 bases). V lost 2 bases, J lost 2 bases, and 6 bases lay in between. CDR3 size: 13 residues. In germline, CDR1 is ENHRY, CDR2 SYGVKD. This chain's CDR3 is CAISEGTNTEAFF. For the CDR3, the DNA is TGTGCCATCAGTGAGGGGACAAACACTGAAGCTTTCTTT.

The chain carries TRBV5-4 and TRBJ2-1; 7 nucleotides line up with TRBD2. Germline CDR1 is SGHNT and CDR2 is YYREEE (reference sequence). With 4 bases clipped from V and 5 bases from J, the junction kept 9 bases outside the gene matches. The CDR3 length is 15 residues. CDR3 residues: CASSPVWAGDNEQFF. CDR3 nucleotides: TGTGCCAGCAGCCCGGTTTGGGCGGGGGACAATGAGCAGTTCTTC.

The table lists this clonotype with a few counts. The CDR3 DNA follows: TGTGCCAGCAGCGCTACAGACTTGCCAAATAATTCACCCCTCCACTTT. Translated: CASSATDLPNNSPLHF. This rearrangement joins TRBV9 to TRBJ1-6; the D is unclear. The V end was cut by 3 bases, the J end by 5 bases, with 15 bases between. The CDR3 runs 16 residues. Germline CDR1 reads SGDLS; CDR2 reads YYNGEE.

This clonotype was detected a few times. The chain has TRBV10-1 and TRBJ1-6, with TRBD1 matching 9 bases. Germline V gives CDR1 WNHNN, CDR2 SYGVQD (reference sequence). The CDR3 is 15 amino acids. Losses at the gene ends were 2 bases for V and 7 bases for J; bases not matched to a gene: 3. The CDR3 spells CASSEAGTGNSPLHF. For the CDR3, the DNA is TGCGCCAGCAGTGAGGCCGGGACAGGGAATTCACCCCTCCACTTT.

The sample holds many counts of this clonotype. The chain employs TRBV5-5 and TRBJ1-1, with a possible D match to TRBD1 (5 bases). The ends were cut back, 4 bases at V and 1 base at J, with 14 bases in the middle. The germline V gene encodes CDR1 SGHKS and CDR2 YYEKEE (reference sequence). This CDR3 contains 15 residues. CDR3 sequence: CASSLHSGTNTEAFF. The CDR3 region has the DNA TGTGCCAGCAGCCTCCACTCAGGGACGAACACTGAAGCTTTCTTT.

The gene calls are TRBV18 and TRBJ1-2; 8 nucleotides agree with TRBD1. The J segment lost 7 bases and the V segment lost 2 bases, leaving 12 bases of the junction unmatched. The CDR3 consists of 16 residues. CDR1 is KGHSH and CDR2 is LQKENI in the germline V gene. CDR3 amino acids: CASSPYGQGRRGGYTF. CDR3 DNA sequence: TGTGCCAGCTCACCATACGGACAGGGCCGCCGGGGTGGCTACACCTTC.

V and J are TRBV28 and TRBJ2-4, with 7 bases matching TRBD2. CDR1 is MDHEN and CDR2 is SYDVKM in the germline V gene. CDR3 length: 16 amino acids. Trimming at V came to 6 bases and at J to 0 bases, leaving 8 bases not matched to a gene. CDR3 nucleotide sequence: TGTGCCAGCAGCCTGGGGGGAGGGATAGCCAAAAACATTCAGTACTTC. Its protein is CASSLGGGIAKNIQYF.

This clonotype was detected many times. The chain is built from TRBV28 and TRBJ1-2; 9 bases are a match to TRBD1. Trimming removed 3 bases from V and 8 bases from J; junction bases left unmatched: 7. CDR3 length equals 14 residues. Germline values: CDR1 MDHEN, CDR2 SYDVKM. The CDR3 DNA sequence: TGTGCCAGCAGTTTCCTCGGGACAGGGAGCGGCTACACCTTC. It specifies CASSFLGTGSGYTF.

This clonotype was found many times. This chain uses TRBV12-3 or TRBV12-4 with TRBJ1-1; tentatively, D is TRBD1 (5 bases). This CDR3 is built from 13 residues. Trimming cost V 3 bases and J 4 bases, with 9 bases left between them. In nucleotides, the CDR3 is TGTGCCAGCAGTTTGATGGGGGGCACTGAAGCTTTCTTT. Protein sequence: CASSLMGGTEAFF.

Concerning this clonotype: One base away lies a much larger clone, so this may be a sequencing read error. The gene calls are TRBV6-2 or TRBV6-3 and TRBJ2-7; 10 nucleotides match TRBD2. Germline values: CDR1 MNHEY, CDR2 SVGEGT. There are 14 residues in the CDR3. The CDR3 region has the DNA TGTGCCGGCAGTTACGCCCTAGCGGGAGACGAGCAGTACTTC. Translation: CAGSYALAGDEQYF.

The V call is TRBV18, the J call TRBJ1-1; the match to TRBD1 covers 7 bases. There are 15 residues in the CDR3. Germline loops: CDR1 KGHSH, CDR2 LQKENI. Trimming cost V 7 bases and J 3 bases; bases outside gene matches: 11. The CDR3, as DNA: TGTGCCAGCTACAGTACCCAGGGGGGTGACACTGAAGCTTTCTTT. Translated: CASYSTQGGDTEAFF.

This clonotype was picked up a small number of times. A much larger clone lies one base from this, so it may be a read error. The V call is TRBV11-2, the J call TRBJ2-6; D is possibly TRBD1 (5 bases). The CDR3 is made up of 13 amino acids. CDR1 and CDR2 from the germline V gene are SGHAT and FQNNGV. The DNA of the CDR3 is TGTGCCAGCACCCTCTCTGGGGCCGACGTCCTGACTTTC. Amino acids: CASTLSGADVLTF.

The chain recombines TRBV6-9 with TRBJ1-4; no clear D gene. The germline V and J ends were trimmed by 3 bases and 0 bases, with 11 bases remaining between them. The CDR3 contains 16 residues. CDR1 is MNHGY, CDR2 SVAAGI, per germline. CDR3 loop: CASSYSKGATNEKLFF. As DNA, the CDR3 is TGTGCCAGCAGTTACTCGAAAGGCGCAACTAATGAAAAACTGTTTTTT.

The chain joins TRBV6-1 to TRBJ2-2; 8 positions agree with TRBD1. CDR1 is MNHNS and CDR2 is SASEGT in the germline V gene. The CDR3 length is 13 residues. The V gene end was trimmed by 6 bases and the J gene end by 6 bases; junction bases not matched to a gene: 3. For the CDR3, the DNA is TGTGCCAGCAGGGTACAGGGGGCCGGGGAGCTGTTTTTT. Translating it yields CASRVQGAGELFF.